The TCR beta chain described here comes from a study of monozygotic twins with cystic fibrosis. At the level of the study: Roughly 3 micrograms of fragmented DNA underwent 15 PCR cycles for library preparation.

The data were produced by immunoSEQ multiplex PCR, yet TCRdb's version contains in-frame clones alone and is incomplete. The data contain around 36,000 clones, approximately 67% of them singletons. V gave up 3 bases and J gave up 4 bases, with 9 bases separating them. This CDR3 is built from 13 residues. With respect to this clone: Its target is not known.

Study-level results: In 13 of 16 pairs, V gene usage was closest to the co-twin's. Unrelated CF individuals shared fewer identical clonotypes than monozygotic CF twins. Age, concordance and disease severity did not associate with shared CDR3 numbers.

The rearrangement uses TRBV23-1 and TRBJ2-5, with no clear D. TRBV23-1 counts as an open reading frame of uncertain function. The sequenced material came from blood. This sequence was found in a girl aged 10-17 years with cystic fibrosis. This CDR3 is CASSQESGETQYF. The CDR3 nucleotides are TGCGCCAGCAGTCAGGAGTCTGGAGAGACCCAGTACTTC.